The 24 T cell receptor beta chains reported below all come from one sample, sequenced in a study of human T cells and chemical hapten exposure. MiXCR was run by TCRdb on the RACE reads, yielding one entry per CDR3 protein. The sample contains around 120,000 distinct CDR3 sequences, roughly 13% of which appear only once. Time point given: patch test 1, 2 weeks after DPC sensitization. Described treatment: therapeutic diphenylcyclopropenone sensitization with weekly scalp DPC. Sequences were derived from whole blood, sampled in connection with sensitization to the hapten diphenylcyclopropenone (DPC). These receptors originate from a man younger than 30 with alopecia areata. Some clones in this sample may be carry-over from other donors' samples.

The chain has TRBV4-3 and TRBJ1-1; D is unresolved. The germline CDR1 and CDR2 sequences are LGHNA and YSLEER. The length of the CDR3 is 13 residues. V was clipped by 2 bases and J by 8 bases, with 12 bases between them. The CDR3 DNA follows: TGCGCCAGCAGCCAACGGGAGCTGGACGAAGCTTTCTTT. Translation gives CASSQRELDEAFF.

This clonotype has only a few counts. The rearrangement joins TRBV6-2 or TRBV6-3 to TRBJ1-1, with D unclear. The CDR3 runs 14 residues. Germline lookup yields CDR1 MNHEY and CDR2 SVGEGT. The V and J ends lost 7 bases and 1 base respectively, with 13 bases between them. The CDR3 bases are TGTGCCAGCAAAAGTACTACGGCGAACACTGAAGCTTTCTTT. Translation gives CASKSTTANTEAFF.

This clonotype was picked up a small number of times. The V gene is TRBV3-1, the J gene TRBJ2-1; possible D gene TRBD2, 5 bases. Trimming shortened V by 1 base and J by 2 bases, and 9 bases separated the two germline ends. This CDR3 contains 15 residues. In germline, CDR1 is LGHDT, CDR2 YNNKEL (reference sequence). The CDR3 bases are TGTGCCAGCAGCCAAGTACGGACTCCCTACAATGAGCAGTTCTTC. This codes for CASSQVRTPYNEQFF.

V is TRBV7-3 and J is TRBJ1-1, with TRBD1 matching 7 bases. CDR1 is SGHTA and CDR2 is FQGTGA in the germline V gene. The CDR3 is made up of 13 amino acids. The ends lost 6 bases at V and 0 bases at J; junction bases unmatched: 1. The CDR3 is CASRGQMNTEAFF. The CDR3 nucleotides are TGTGCCAGCAGGGGACAGATGAACACTGAAGCTTTCTTT.

In its sample, this clonotype was seen a few times. V gene TRBV28 combines with J gene TRBJ1-5; no firm D call. The CDR3 runs to 13 residues. CDR1 is MDHEN, CDR2 SYDVKM, per germline. Trimming cost V 6 bases and J 5 bases, with 11 bases left between them. CDR3 loop: CASRAGLYQPQHF. The CDR3 nucleotides read TGTGCCAGCAGAGCGGGCCTATATCAGCCCCAGCATTTT.

This clonotype showed up many times. The V gene is TRBV20-1, the J gene TRBJ2-7; no clear D. Germline V gene lookup returns CDR1 DFQATT and CDR2 SNEGSKA (reference sequence). There are 12 residues in the CDR3. Deletions cut 3 bases from V and 2 bases from J, with 8 bases between. The CDR3 DNA reads as TGCAGTGCTAGGGCGAATACCTACGAGCAGTACTTC. Translation: CSARANTYEQYF.

There are many counts of this clonotype. V and J are TRBV11-2 and TRBJ2-2; 9 bases map to TRBD1. Germline-derived CDR1 and CDR2 are SGHAT and FQNNGV. CDR3 length: 17 residues. V lost 0 bases, J lost 4 bases, and 6 bases stayed unmatched. The CDR3 DNA reads TGTGCCAGCAGCTTAGAAGCGACAGGGGGGCGCACCGGGGAGCTGTTTTTT. This gives the protein CASSLEATGGRTGELFF.

The DNA of the CDR3 is TGTGCCAGTAGTATTGATCCCGGACAGGGTTTTTACGAGCAGTACTTC. This sequence encodes CASSIDPGQGFYEQYF. The chain joins TRBV19 to TRBJ2-7, with 8 bases that match TRBD1. This CDR3 contains 16 residues. Germline-derived CDR1 and CDR2 are LNHDA and SQIVND (reference sequence). With 3 bases clipped from V and 4 bases from J, the junction kept 11 bases outside the gene matches.

This clonotype was observed a handful of times. The V call is TRBV7-6, the J call TRBJ2-3, with TRBD2 matching over 12 bases. V lost 5 bases to trimming and J lost 4 bases; unmatched junction nucleotides: 10. Germline lookup yields CDR1 SGHVS and CDR2 FNYEAQ. CDR3 length equals 17 residues. The CDR3 is CASSPRTSGEGPDTQYF. The CDR3 region has the DNA TGTGCCAGCAGCCCTCGGACTAGCGGGGAAGGCCCAGATACGCAGTATTTT.

J is TRBJ2-3 and V is TRBV6-6, with 7 bases lining up with TRBD1. CDR1 is MNHNY, CDR2 SVGAGI, per germline (reference sequence). This CDR3 is built from 16 residues. Losses at the gene ends were 0 bases for V and 3 bases for J; bases not matched to a gene: 6. CDR3 DNA sequence: TGTGCCAGCAGTTACTCGACGGGGACAGAGACAGATACGCAGTATTTT. It codes for CASSYSTGTETDTQYF.

This chain joins TRBV4-1 and TRBJ2-4; no firm D call. There are 18 residues in the CDR3. V was cut by 0 bases and J by 3 bases, with 18 bases left in between. Germline V gives CDR1 MGHRA, CDR2 YSYEKL. CDR3 sequence: CASSQDRIGVADKNIQYF. The DNA for the CDR3 is TGCGCCAGCAGCCAAGATCGTATTGGGGTTGCCGACAAAAACATTCAGTACTTC.

This clonotype was detected a few times. The chain has TRBV20-1 and TRBJ2-7; D possibly corresponds to TRBD2 (7 bases). V shed 7 bases and J shed 5 bases, with 18 bases lying between them. The CDR3 is made up of 13 amino acids. Germline lookup yields CDR1 DFQATT and CDR2 SNEGSKA (reference sequence). The CDR3 is CSVFRGGENEQYF. CDR3 sequence (DNA): TGCAGTGTTTTTAGGGGGGGCGAGAACGAGCAGTACTTC.

This clonotype was seen a few times. V and J are TRBV5-1 and TRBJ2-6; D gene uncertain. V was clipped by 5 bases and J by 5 bases, with 17 bases between them. The CDR3 totals 16 residues. In germline, CDR1 is SGHRS, CDR2 YFSETQ. CDR3: CASSSGDGSWANVLTF. CDR3 sequence (DNA): TGCGCCAGCAGTTCCGGAGACGGTAGCTGGGCCAACGTCCTGACTTTC.

This rearrangement joins TRBV7-2 to TRBJ2-5; D possibly corresponds to TRBD1 (5 bases). CDR1 is SGHTA, CDR2 FQGNSA, per germline. Trimming took off 2 bases at V and 5 bases at J, with 12 bases between the two ends. The CDR3 runs 14 residues. CDR3 DNA sequence: TGTGCCAGCAGCTTAAGAGTGGGGCCGGAGACCCAGTACTTC. It specifies CASSLRVGPETQYF.

The chain links TRBV24-1 to TRBJ2-3; D unresolved. The CDR3 has 14 amino acids. The V end lost 5 bases, the J end lost 6 bases, and 14 bases lay between the germline ends. Germline loops: CDR1 KGHDR, CDR2 SFDVKD. The CDR3 protein is CATSAVSGLDTQYF. The CDR3 DNA reads as TGTGCCACCAGTGCGGTATCAGGTTTGGATACGCAGTATTTT.

The gene calls are TRBV7-2 and TRBJ2-1; TRBD1 matches at 7 bases. There are 11 residues in the CDR3. Germline CDR1 and CDR2: SGHTA and FQGNSA. Trimming cost V 4 bases and J 10 bases; bases outside gene matches: 1. The CDR3 coding sequence is TGTGCCAGCAGCTCGGGACAGGAGCAGTTCTTC. It specifies CASSSGQEQFF.

This clonotype has a count of ten or more. This chain joins TRBV11-2 and TRBJ2-3; 7 bases match TRBD1. V lost 5 bases and J lost 1; bases outside the gene matches: 6. Germline V gene lookup returns CDR1 SGHAT and CDR2 FQNNGV. The CDR3 length is 15 residues. For the CDR3, the DNA is TGTGCCAGCAGCACCCACAGGGGCGGCACAGATACGCAGTATTTT. It specifies CASSTHRGGTDTQYF.

This clonotype occurred many times. This chain uses TRBV4-3 with TRBJ2-4; 8 positions match TRBD2. Unmatched junction bases numbered 9, after V lost 0 bases and J lost 2 bases. The CDR3 contains 18 residues. CDR1 is LGHNA, CDR2 YSLEER, per germline. The CDR3 nucleotides are TGCGCCAGCAGCCAAGAAGTCCTGCGGGGGGCGACCAAAAACATTCAGTACTTC. Protein: CASSQEVLRGATKNIQYF.

This clonotype was seen only a few times. As DNA, the CDR3 is TGTGCCAGCAGCTCCATCGACACTGAAGCTTTCTTT. Amino acids: CASSSIDTEAFF. The chain employs TRBV11-2 and TRBJ1-1, with D hard to call. Per the germline V gene, CDR1 is SGHAT and CDR2 is FQNNGV. This CDR3 spans 12 amino acids. V lost 4 bases to trimming and J lost 3 bases, with 6 bases between them.

This clonotype showed up just a few times. This chain links TRBV9 with TRBJ2-1; 10 nucleotides line up with TRBD1. CDR3 length: 14 residues. Germline lookup yields CDR1 SGDLS and CDR2 YYNGEE. V shed 4 bases, J shed 9 bases, and the junction held 7 bases outside the gene matches. The CDR3 sequence is CASSLDRGPGEQFF. In DNA form, the CDR3 reads TGTGCCAGCAGCCTAGACAGGGGGCCGGGTGAGCAGTTCTTC.

This clonotype was recorded at least ten times. The V call is TRBV5-6, the J call TRBJ1-5; D is uncertain. Trimming took 1 base from V and 4 from J, leaving 9 bases between them. Germline CDR1 SGHDT, CDR2 YYEEEE. The CDR3 is made up of 14 amino acids. CDR3: CASSLTATNQPQHF. CDR3 bases: TGTGCCAGCAGCTTGACCGCCACTAATCAGCCCCAGCATTTT. The full variable domain, in which reference TRBV5-6 and TRBJ1-5 provide the parts outside the CDR3, is DAGVTQSPTHLIKTRGQQVTLRCSPKSGHDTVSWYQQALGQGPQFIFQYYEEEERQRGNFPDRFSGHQFPNYSSELNVNALLLGDSALYLCASSLTATNQPQHFGDGTRLSIL.

V gene TRBV29-1 combines with J gene TRBJ2-7; a possible D gene is TRBD2 (6 bases). The CDR3 loop spans 13 amino acids. Germline CDR1 reads SQVTM; CDR2 reads ANQGSEA. Trimming cost V 6 bases and J 5 bases, with 17 bases left between them. This CDR3 is CSVVGTGGNEQYF. CDR3 sequence (DNA): TGCAGCGTCGTGGGGACCGGGGGAAACGAGCAGTACTTC.

This clonotype was detected only a few times. This rearrangement joins TRBV12-3 or TRBV12-4 to TRBJ2-2; no firm D call. V was pared by 2 bases and J by 3 bases, with 4 bases between. The CDR3 spans 13 residues. CDR3 in DNA: TGTGCCAGCAGTTTATTTCACACCGGGGAGCTGTTTTTT. It encodes CASSLFHTGELFF.

This clonotype came up a few times. This rearrangement joins TRBV5-1 to TRBJ1-6; 7 bases map to TRBD1. The CDR3 has 15 amino acids. Germline V gives CDR1 SGHRS, CDR2 YFSETQ. Losses at the gene ends were 3 bases for V and 7 bases for J; bases not matched to a gene: 7. CDR3 loop: CASSSADRENSPLHF. CDR3 nucleotides: TGCGCCAGCAGCTCGGCTGACAGGGAGAATTCACCCCTCCACTTT.